Following are 10 T cell receptor beta chains from one sample sequenced in a study of T cell repertoires in cytomegalovirus infection. MiXCR, applied by TCRdb to the reads, yields one record per CDR3 protein. The repertoire has around 550,000 distinct CDR3 sequences, around a quarter of them found once; the top ten carry about 13%. Sequencing was carried out using PBMCs. These receptors all come from a human donor in good health (CMV status not recorded). Some clones in this sample may be carry-over from other donors' samples.

CDR3 amino acids: CASIVNGGGRVAGDSNEQFF. In nucleotides, the CDR3 is TGTGCCAGCATCGTCAATGGGGGCGGTCGGGTAGCGGGAGACAGCAATGAGCAGTTCTTC. The V call is TRBV6-1, the J call TRBJ2-1; 9 bases match TRBD2. This CDR3 is built from 20 residues. The V gene's germline CDR1 is MNHNS and CDR2 SASEGT. V lost 7 bases, J lost 6 bases, and 25 bases stayed unmatched.

This clonotype was detected ten times or more. This chain connects TRBV7-2 to TRBJ2-7, with 8 bases lining up with TRBD2. Germline values: CDR1 SGHTA, CDR2 FQGNSA. The CDR3 runs to 15 residues. V was clipped by 4 bases and J by 2 bases; unmatched bases: 7. Written as DNA, the CDR3 is TGTGCCAGCAGCTCCTGGACTAGCTCTGCCTACGAGCAGTACGTC. Its translation is CASSSWTSSAYEQYV.

The table lists this clonotype with a few counts. The chain recombines TRBV10-3 with TRBJ2-1; D may be TRBD1 (5 bases). This CDR3 is built from 12 residues. CDR1 is ENHRY, CDR2 SYGVKD, per germline. Trimming stripped 6 bases from V and 7 bases from J, with 10 bases between. CDR3 DNA: TGTGCCATCAGGCCCCAGGGAAATGAGCAGTTCTTC. This gives the protein CAIRPQGNEQFF.

The chain employs TRBV7-8 and TRBJ1-3; 8 nucleotides align to TRBD1. The V segment lost 5 bases and the J segment 3 bases; nucleotides outside the gene matches: 12. The CDR3 consists of 17 residues. Looked up from germline, CDR1 is SGHVS and CDR2 is FQNEAQ. CDR3 DNA sequence: TGTGCCAGCAGCGGAGCCAGGGGGCTCTGGGGTGGAAACACCATATATTTT. It yields the protein CASSGARGLWGGNTIYF.

V gene TRBV27 combines with J gene TRBJ2-1, with D possibly TRBD2 on 5 matching bases. The CDR3 length is 12 residues. The V and J ends lost 8 bases and 6 bases respectively, with 11 bases between them. CDR1 MNHEY and CDR2 SMNVEV come from the germline V gene (reference sequence). This CDR3 is CASSRTFNEQFF. The CDR3 nucleotides are TGTGCCAGCTCACGGACTTTCAATGAGCAGTTCTTC.

This clonotype was counted a few times. This rearrangement joins TRBV28 to TRBJ2-7; D perhaps matches TRBD2 (6 bases). The CDR3 runs 15 residues. The germline V gene has CDR1 MDHEN and CDR2 SYDVKM. V was pared by 6 bases and J by 3 bases, with 18 bases between. CDR3 sequence reads: CASRTSGPSGYEQYF. CDR3 nucleotide sequence: TGTGCCAGCAGGACAAGCGGGCCCTCGGGCTACGAGCAGTACTTC.

The chain employs TRBV20-1 and TRBJ2-3; TRBD2 agrees at 7 bases. This CDR3 is 14 amino acids long. The ends lost 5 bases at V and 6 bases at J; junction bases unmatched: 11. CDR1 is DFQATT, CDR2 SNEGSKA, per germline (reference sequence). CDR3 protein: CSAGLGGREDTQYF. CDR3 DNA sequence: TGCAGTGCTGGCCTCGGCGGGAGAGAGGATACGCAGTATTTT.

The table lists this clonotype with a few counts. The rearrangement links TRBV19 to TRBJ2-2, with TRBD1 as a possible D gene (6 bases). Germline V gene data show CDR1 as LNHDA and CDR2 as SQIVND (reference sequence). CDR3 length equals 15 residues. V was trimmed by 7 bases and J by 1 base, leaving 13 bases between them. The CDR3, as DNA: TGTGCCAGTACCCCGGGACACCTGAACACCGGGGAGCTGTTTTTT. This gives the protein CASTPGHLNTGELFF.

This clonotype showed up just a few times. The chain joins TRBV5-1 to TRBJ2-1; possibly TRBD1 for D (6 bases). This CDR3 is built from 13 residues. CDR1 and CDR2 from the germline V gene are SGHRS and YFSETQ. Trimming stripped 4 bases from V and 9 bases from J, with 14 bases between. CDR3 residues: CASSVPGAGEQFF. CDR3 DNA sequence: TGCGCCAGCAGCGTTCCAGGGGCTGGTGAGCAGTTCTTC.

The chain carries TRBV10-2 and TRBJ2-2; D not certain. V was shortened by 6 bases and J by 5 bases, with 13 bases between the two germline ends. Germline V gives CDR1 WSHSY, CDR2 SAAADI. The CDR3 runs to 14 residues. The CDR3 protein is CASRGGTATGELFF. As DNA, the CDR3 is TGCGCCAGCAGGGGCGGAACGGCAACCGGGGAGCTGTTTTTT.